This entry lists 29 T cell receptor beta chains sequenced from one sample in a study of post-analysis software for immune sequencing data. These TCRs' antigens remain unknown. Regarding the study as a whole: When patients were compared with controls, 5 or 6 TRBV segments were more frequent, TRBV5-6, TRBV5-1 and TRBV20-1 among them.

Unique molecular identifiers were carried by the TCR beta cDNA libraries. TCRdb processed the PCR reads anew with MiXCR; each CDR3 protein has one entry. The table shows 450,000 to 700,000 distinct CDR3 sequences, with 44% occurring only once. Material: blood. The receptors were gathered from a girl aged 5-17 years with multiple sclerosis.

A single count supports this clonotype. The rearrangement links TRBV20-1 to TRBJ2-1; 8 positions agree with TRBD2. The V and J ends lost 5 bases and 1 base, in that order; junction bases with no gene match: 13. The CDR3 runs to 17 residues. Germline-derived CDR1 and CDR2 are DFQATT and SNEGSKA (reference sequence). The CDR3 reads CSAPGTSSFDSYNEQFF. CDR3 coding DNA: TGCAGTGCTCCCGGGACTAGTTCCTTCGATTCCTACAATGAGCAGTTCTTC.

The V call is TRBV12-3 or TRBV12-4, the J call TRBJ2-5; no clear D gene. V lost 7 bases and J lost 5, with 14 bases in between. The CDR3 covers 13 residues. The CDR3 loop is CASTTDREETQYF. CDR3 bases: TGTGCCAGCACTACGGACCGCGAGGAGACCCAGTACTTC.

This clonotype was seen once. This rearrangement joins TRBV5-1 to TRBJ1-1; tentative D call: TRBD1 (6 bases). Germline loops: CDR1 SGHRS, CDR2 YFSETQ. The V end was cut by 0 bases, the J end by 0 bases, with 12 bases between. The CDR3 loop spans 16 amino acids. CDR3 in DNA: TGCGCCAGCAGCTTGGATCGGACAGTCTTGAACACTGAAGCTTTCTTT. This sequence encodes CASSLDRTVLNTEAFF.

The CDR3 spells CASSNGQRTDTQYF. The CDR3 bases are TGCGCCAGCAGCAATGGACAGCGCACAGATACGCAGTATTTT. The gene calls are TRBV5-1 and TRBJ2-3, with a tentative D call TRBD1 (6 bases). The CDR3 runs 14 residues. Per germline, CDR1 SGHRS and CDR2 YFSETQ. V dropped 4 bases and J dropped 1 base, with 10 bases sitting between them.

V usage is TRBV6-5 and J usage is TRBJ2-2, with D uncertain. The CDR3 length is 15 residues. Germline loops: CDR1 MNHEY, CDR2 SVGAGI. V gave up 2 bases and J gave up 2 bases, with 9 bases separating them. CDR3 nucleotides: TGTGCCAGCAGTTACAGTATGTCTAACACCGGGGAGCTGTTTTTT. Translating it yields CASSYSMSNTGELFF.

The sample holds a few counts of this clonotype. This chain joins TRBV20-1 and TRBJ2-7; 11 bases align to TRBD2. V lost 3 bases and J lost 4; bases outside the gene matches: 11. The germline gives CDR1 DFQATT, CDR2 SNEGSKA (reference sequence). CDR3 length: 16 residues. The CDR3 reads CSASLQAGLAEYEQYF. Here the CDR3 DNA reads TGCAGTGCTAGCCTACAAGCGGGACTAGCGGAATACGAGCAGTACTTC.

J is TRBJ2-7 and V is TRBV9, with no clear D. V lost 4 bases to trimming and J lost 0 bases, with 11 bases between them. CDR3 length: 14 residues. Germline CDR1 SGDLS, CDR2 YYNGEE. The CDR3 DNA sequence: TGTGCCAGCAGCCCCCACGACCGCTCCTACGAGCAGTACTTC. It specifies CASSPHDRSYEQYF.

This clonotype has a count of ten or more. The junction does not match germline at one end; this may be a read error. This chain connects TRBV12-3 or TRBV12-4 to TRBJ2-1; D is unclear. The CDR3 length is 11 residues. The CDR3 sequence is CASSLVGEQFF. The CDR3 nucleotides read TGTGCCAGCAGCTTAGTGGGTGAGCAGTTCTTC.

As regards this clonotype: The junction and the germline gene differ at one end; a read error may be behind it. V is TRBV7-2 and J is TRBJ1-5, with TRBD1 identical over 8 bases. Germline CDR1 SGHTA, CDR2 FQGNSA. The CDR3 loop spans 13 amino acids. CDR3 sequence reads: CASSSRQGLPQHF. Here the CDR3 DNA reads TGTGCTAGCAGCTCCCGACAGGGGTTGCCCCAGCATTTT.

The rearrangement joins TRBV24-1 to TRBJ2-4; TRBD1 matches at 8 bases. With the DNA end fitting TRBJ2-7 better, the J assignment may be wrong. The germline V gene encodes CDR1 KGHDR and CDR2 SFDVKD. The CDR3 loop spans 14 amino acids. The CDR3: CATSDRDRPYEQYF. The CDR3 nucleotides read TGTGCCACCAGTGATAGGGACAGGCCCTACGAGCAGTACTTC.

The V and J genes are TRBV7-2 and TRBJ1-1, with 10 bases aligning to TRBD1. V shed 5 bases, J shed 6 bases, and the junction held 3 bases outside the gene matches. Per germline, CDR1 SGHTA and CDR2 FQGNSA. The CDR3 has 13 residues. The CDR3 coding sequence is TGTGCCAGCAGCCCGGACAGGGGGGCTGAAGCTTTCTTT. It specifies CASSPDRGAEAFF.

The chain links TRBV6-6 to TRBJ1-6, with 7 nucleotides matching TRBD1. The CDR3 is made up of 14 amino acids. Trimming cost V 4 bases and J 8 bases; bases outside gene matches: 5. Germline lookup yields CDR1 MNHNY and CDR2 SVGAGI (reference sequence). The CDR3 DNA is TGTGCCAGCAGTTCCGGGACAGCTTATTCACCCCTCCACTTT. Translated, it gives CASSSGTAYSPLHF.

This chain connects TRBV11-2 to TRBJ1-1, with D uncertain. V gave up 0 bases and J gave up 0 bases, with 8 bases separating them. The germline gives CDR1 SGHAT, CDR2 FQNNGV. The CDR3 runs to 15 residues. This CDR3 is CASSLEVSLNTEAFF. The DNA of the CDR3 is TGTGCCAGCAGCTTAGAAGTTAGCTTGAACACTGAAGCTTTCTTT.

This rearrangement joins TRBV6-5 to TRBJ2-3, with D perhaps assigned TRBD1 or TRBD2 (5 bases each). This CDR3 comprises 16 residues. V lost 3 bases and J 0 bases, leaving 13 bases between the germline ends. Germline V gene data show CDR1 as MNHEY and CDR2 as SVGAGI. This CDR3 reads CASSYPGGASTDTQYF. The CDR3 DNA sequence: TGTGCCAGCAGTTATCCTGGGGGTGCGAGCACAGATACGCAGTATTTT.

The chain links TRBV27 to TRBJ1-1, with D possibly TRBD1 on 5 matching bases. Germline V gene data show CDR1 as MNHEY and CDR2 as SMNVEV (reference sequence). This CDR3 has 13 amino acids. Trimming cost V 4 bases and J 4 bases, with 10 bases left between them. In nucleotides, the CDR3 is TGTGCCAGCAGTTCAGGGTATCGCACTGAAGCTTTCTTT. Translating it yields CASSSGYRTEAFF.

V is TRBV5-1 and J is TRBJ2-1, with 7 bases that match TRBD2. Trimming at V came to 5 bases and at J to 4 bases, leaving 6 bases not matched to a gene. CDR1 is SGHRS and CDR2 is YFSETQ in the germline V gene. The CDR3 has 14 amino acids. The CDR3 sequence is CASRREPDYNEQFF. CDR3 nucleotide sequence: TGCGCCAGCAGGCGGGAGCCGGATTACAATGAGCAGTTCTTC. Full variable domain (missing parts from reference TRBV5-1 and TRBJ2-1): KAGVTQTPRYLIKTRGQQVTLSCSPISGHRSVSWYQQTPGQGLQFLFEYFSETQRNKGNFPGRFSGRQFSNSRSEMNVSTLELGDSALYLCASRREPDYNEQFFGPGTRLTVL.

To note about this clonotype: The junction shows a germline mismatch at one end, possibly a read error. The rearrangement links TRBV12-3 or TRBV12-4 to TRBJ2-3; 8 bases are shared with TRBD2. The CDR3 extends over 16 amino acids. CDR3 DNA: TGTGCCAGCAGTGCCCCGTTGCGGGAGGTACCAGATGCGCAGTATTTT. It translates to CASSAPLREVPDAQYF.

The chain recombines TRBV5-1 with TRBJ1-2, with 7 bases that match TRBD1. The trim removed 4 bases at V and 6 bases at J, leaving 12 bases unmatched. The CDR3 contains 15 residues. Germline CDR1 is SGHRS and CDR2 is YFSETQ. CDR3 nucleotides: TGCGCCAGCAGCGAGGAGACAGGGCCGGTCAATGGCTACACCTTC. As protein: CASSEETGPVNGYTF.

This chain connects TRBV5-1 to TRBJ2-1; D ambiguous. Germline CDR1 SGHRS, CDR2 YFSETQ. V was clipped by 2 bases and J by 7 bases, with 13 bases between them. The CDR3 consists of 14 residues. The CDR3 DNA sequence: TGCGCCAGCAGCTTCACGCAGGAGTCGAATGAGCAGTTCTTC. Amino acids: CASSFTQESNEQFF.

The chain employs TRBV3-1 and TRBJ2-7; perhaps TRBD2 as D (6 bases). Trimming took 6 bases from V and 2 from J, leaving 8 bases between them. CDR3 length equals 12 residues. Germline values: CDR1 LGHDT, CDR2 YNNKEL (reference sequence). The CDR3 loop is CASSRETYEQYF. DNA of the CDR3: TGTGCCAGCAGTCGGGAGACCTACGAGCAGTACTTC.

The CDR3 DNA reads as TGCAGTGCTAGGGGTCTGACAGGCCTGAAAGGCCAAGAGACCCAGTACTTC. Amino acids: CSARGLTGLKGQETQYF. The chain is built from TRBV20-1 and TRBJ2-4; TRBD1 is a possible D gene (6 bases). The J call may be wrong; the DNA end is better matched by TRBJ2-5. Germline lookup yields CDR1 DFQATT and CDR2 SNEGSKA (reference sequence). This CDR3 region has 17 residues.

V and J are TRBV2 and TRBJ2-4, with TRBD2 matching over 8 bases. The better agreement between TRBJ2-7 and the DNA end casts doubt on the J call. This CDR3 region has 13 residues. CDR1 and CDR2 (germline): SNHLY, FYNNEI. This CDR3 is CASKTGTRSEQYF. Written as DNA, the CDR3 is TGTGCCAGCAAGACCGGGACTAGGAGCGAGCAGTACTTC.

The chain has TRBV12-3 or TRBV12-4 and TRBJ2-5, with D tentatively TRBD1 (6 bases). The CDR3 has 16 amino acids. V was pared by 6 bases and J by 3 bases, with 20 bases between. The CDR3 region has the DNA TGTGCCAGCAGCCGAACTAGTTTAGGGACAAAAGAGACCCAGTACTTC. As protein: CASSRTSLGTKETQYF.

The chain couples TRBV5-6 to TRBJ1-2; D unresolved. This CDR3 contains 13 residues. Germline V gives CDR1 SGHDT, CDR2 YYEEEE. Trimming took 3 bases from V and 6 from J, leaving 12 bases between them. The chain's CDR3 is CASSSNQVHGYTF. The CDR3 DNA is TGTGCCAGCAGCTCGAACCAGGTTCATGGCTACACCTTC.

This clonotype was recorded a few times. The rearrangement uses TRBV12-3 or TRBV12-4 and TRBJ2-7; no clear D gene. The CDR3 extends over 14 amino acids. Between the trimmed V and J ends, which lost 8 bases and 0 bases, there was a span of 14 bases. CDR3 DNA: TGTGCCAGCTTGCCGGGCCTCAACTCCTACGAGCAGTACTTC. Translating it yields CASLPGLNSYEQYF.

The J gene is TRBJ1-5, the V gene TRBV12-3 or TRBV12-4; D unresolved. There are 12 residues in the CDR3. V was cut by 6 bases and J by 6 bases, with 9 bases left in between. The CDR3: CASSPRVQPQHF. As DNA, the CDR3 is TGTGCCAGCAGCCCCAGAGTTCAGCCCCAGCATTTT.

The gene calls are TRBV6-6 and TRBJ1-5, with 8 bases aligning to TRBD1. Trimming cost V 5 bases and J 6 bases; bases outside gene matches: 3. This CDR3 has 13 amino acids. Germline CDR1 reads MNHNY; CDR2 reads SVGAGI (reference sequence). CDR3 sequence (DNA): TGTGCCAGCAGTCCAGGGGGCATTCAGCCCCAGCATTTT. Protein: CASSPGGIQPQHF.

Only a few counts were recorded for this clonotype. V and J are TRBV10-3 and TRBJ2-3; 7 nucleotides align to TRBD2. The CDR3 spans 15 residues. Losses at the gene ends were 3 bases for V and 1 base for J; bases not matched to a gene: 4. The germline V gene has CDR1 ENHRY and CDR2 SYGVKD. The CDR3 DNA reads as TGTGCCATCAGTGAAGCCCTAGCGGGCACAGATACGCAGTATTTT. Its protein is CAISEALAGTDTQYF.

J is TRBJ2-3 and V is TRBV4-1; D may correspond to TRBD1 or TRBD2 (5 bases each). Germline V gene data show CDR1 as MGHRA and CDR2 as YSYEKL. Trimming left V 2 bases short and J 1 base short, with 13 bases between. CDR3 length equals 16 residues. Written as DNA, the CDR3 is TGCGCCAGCAGCCAACGAGGGGATGTCGGCACAGATACGCAGTATTTT. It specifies CASSQRGDVGTDTQYF.